This note documents a single TCR beta chain sequence. Antigen unknown. This entry comes from a study of response to subunit inactivated influenza vaccine. Overall study findings and caveats: The authors proposed limited new T cell recruitment per seasonal influenza vaccination.

Germline-derived CDR1 and CDR2 are SGHRS and YFSETQ. The CDR3 extends over 14 amino acids. Between the trimmed V and J ends, which lost 3 bases and 2 bases, there was a span of 12 bases. A single record per CDR3 protein comes from TCRdb applying MiXCR to the RT-PCR reads. The sample includes over 150,000 distinct CDR3 sequences, about a tenth of them seen just once. This chain connects TRBV5-1 to TRBJ2-7; TRBD2 is a possible D gene (5 bases). The sample was non-naive T cells sorted from PBMCs, taken on the day of vaccination. The source of this sequence is a man in his fifties who received an inactivated influenza vaccine. Here the CDR3 reads CASSWRTATYEQYF. CDR3 nucleotides: TGCGCCAGCAGCTGGAGGACGGCGACCTACGAGCAGTACTTC.